This is a list of T cell receptor beta chains from one sample in a study of shared clonotypes between healthy human individuals. The assay was immunoSEQ multiplex PCR, and TCRdb's table has in-frame clones only and misses some. This table holds some 2,500,000 clones, roughly 92% found once. Sequenced: naive CD4+ T cells from PBMCs. Receptor source: a young man in good health. Some clones in this sample may be carry-over from other donors' samples. Each CDR3 is given with its conserved first and last residue. D genes are given only for firm matches. Not every row has a clone size; where given, it reads once, few, many or a size class.

v_gene: TRBV28; j_gene: TRBJ1-5; d_gene: -; abundance: few; CDR3aa: CASSLPHSNQPQHF; CDR3nt: TGTGCCAGCAGTTTACCCCATAGCAATCAGCCCCAGCATTTT
v_gene: TRBV5-5; j_gene: TRBJ2-6; d_gene: -; abundance: -; CDR3aa: CASATGANVLTF; CDR3nt: TGTGCCAGCGCGACCGGGGCCAACGTCCTGACTTTC
v_gene: TRBV30; j_gene: TRBJ2-3; d_gene: -; abundance: once; CDR3aa: CAWSVWGTNADTQYF; CDR3nt: TGTGCCTGGAGTGTTTGGGGGACCAACGCAGATACGCAGTATTTT
v_gene: TRBV18; j_gene: TRBJ2-3; d_gene: -; abundance: -; CDR3aa: CASSPPGLNTDTQYF; CDR3nt: TGTGCCAGCTCACCACCGGGACTTAACACAGATACGCAGTATTTT
v_gene: TRBV7-9; j_gene: TRBJ2-7; d_gene: -; abundance: few; CDR3aa: CASSPGAEQYF; CDR3nt: TGTGCCAGCAGCCCGGGTGCCGAGCAGTACTTC
v_gene: TRBV28; j_gene: TRBJ2-1; d_gene: -; abundance: -; CDR3aa: CASSLIDNEQFF; CDR3nt: TGTGCCAGCAGTTTGATTGACAATGAGCAGTTCTTC
v_gene: TRBV28; j_gene: TRBJ2-7; d_gene: TRBD2; abundance: -; CDR3aa: CASSQANIAGTRLEQYF; CDR3nt: TGTGCCAGCAGCCAGGCAAATATAGCGGGTACTCGGTTGGAGCAGTACTTC
v_gene: TRBV11-3; j_gene: TRBJ1-1; d_gene: -; abundance: -; CDR3aa: CASSFTGVTEAFF; CDR3nt: TGTGCCAGCAGCTTTACGGGCGTCACTGAAGCTTTCTTT
v_gene: TRBV9; j_gene: TRBJ1-5; d_gene: -; abundance: -; CDR3aa: CASSEGSSGANNQPQHF; CDR3nt: TGTGCCAGCAGCGAGGGAAGTTCGGGGGCCAACAATCAGCCCCAGCATTTT
v_gene: TRBV11-2; j_gene: TRBJ2-5; d_gene: -; abundance: -; CDR3aa: CASSLDSYQETQYF; CDR3nt: TGTGCCAGCAGCTTAGATTCGTACCAAGAGACCCAGTACTTC
v_gene: TRBV7-9; j_gene: TRBJ2-7; d_gene: -; abundance: -; CDR3aa: CASGGVPYFYEQYF; CDR3nt: TGTGCCAGCGGAGGGGTTCCCTACTTCTACGAGCAGTACTTC
v_gene: TRBV5-1; j_gene: TRBJ1-2; d_gene: -; abundance: -; CDR3aa: CASSNQQGFPIGYTF; CDR3nt: TGCGCCAGCAGCAACCAACAGGGCTTCCCCATAGGCTACACCTTC
v_gene: TRBV7-2; j_gene: TRBJ2-4; d_gene: TRBD2; abundance: -; CDR3aa: CASSPVSGSPGNIQYF; CDR3nt: TGTGCCAGCAGCCCGGTTAGCGGGAGCCCCGGGAACATTCAGTACTTC
v_gene: TRBV6-5; j_gene: TRBJ2-7; d_gene: -; abundance: -; CDR3aa: CASSYSRQGTYEQYF; CDR3nt: TGTGCCAGCAGTTACTCGAGGCAGGGGACCTACGAGCAGTACTTC
v_gene: TRBV25-1; j_gene: TRBJ1-3; d_gene: -; abundance: -; CDR3aa: CASRASGNTIYF; CDR3nt: TGTGCCAGCAGGGCCTCTGGAAACACCATATATTTT
v_gene: TRBV4-2; j_gene: TRBJ2-7; d_gene: -; abundance: -; CDR3aa: CASSQAYEQYF; CDR3nt: TGTGCCAGCAGCCAGGCCTACGAGCAGTACTTC
v_gene: TRBV28; j_gene: TRBJ1-2; d_gene: -; abundance: -; CDR3aa: CASSLSGRGYTF; CDR3nt: TGTGCCAGCAGTTTGAGTGGACGAGGCTACACCTTC
v_gene: TRBV5-1; j_gene: TRBJ1-1; d_gene: -; abundance: -; CDR3aa: CASSFGAGTEAFF; CDR3nt: TGCGCCAGCAGCTTTGGTGCGGGGACTGAAGCTTTCTTT
v_gene: TRBV9; j_gene: TRBJ2-5; d_gene: TRBD2; abundance: -; CDR3aa: CASSAGLAGETQYF; CDR3nt: TGTGCCAGCAGCGCCGGACTAGCGGGGGAGACCCAGTACTTC
v_gene: TRBV29-1; j_gene: TRBJ2-7; d_gene: -; abundance: -; CDR3aa: CSVEDLSRGIPYEQYF; CDR3nt: TGCAGCGTTGAAGATCTCTCCCGCGGGATACCCTACGAGCAGTACTTC
v_gene: TRBV5-6; j_gene: TRBJ1-4; d_gene: -; abundance: once; CDR3aa: CASSHGRVGEKLFF; CDR3nt: TGTGCCAGCAGCCACGGACGGGTTGGGGAAAAACTGTTTTTT
v_gene: TRBV28; j_gene: TRBJ1-2; d_gene: TRBD1; abundance: -; CDR3aa: CASRVGQGYGYTF; CDR3nt: TGTGCCAGCAGGGTTGGACAGGGCTATGGCTACACCTTC
v_gene: TRBV6-5; j_gene: TRBJ2-7; d_gene: TRBD2; abundance: once; CDR3aa: CASSRTSGRMWYF; CDR3nt: TGTGCCAGCAGCCGGACTAGCGGGAGGATGTGGTACTTC
v_gene: TRBV6-1; j_gene: TRBJ2-3; d_gene: -; abundance: -; CDR3aa: CASSPRRDITDTQYF; CDR3nt: TGTGCCAGCAGTCCGCGGCGGGACATCACAGATACGCAGTATTTT
v_gene: TRBV30; j_gene: TRBJ2-7; d_gene: -; abundance: -; CDR3aa: CAWSVGRTVPYEQYF; CDR3nt: TGTGCCTGGAGTGTAGGGAGAACCGTCCCCTACGAGCAGTACTTC
v_gene: TRBV7-9; j_gene: TRBJ2-6; d_gene: TRBD1; abundance: -; CDR3aa: CASRPGQGAGGANVLTF; CDR3nt: TGTGCCAGCAGACCGGGACAGGGGGCAGGTGGGGCCAACGTCCTGACTTTC
v_gene: TRBV28; j_gene: TRBJ1-5; d_gene: TRBD1; abundance: -; CDR3aa: CASSLGQGLGQPQHF; CDR3nt: TGTGCCAGCAGCCTCGGACAGGGGTTAGGTCAGCCCCAGCATTTT
v_gene: TRBV18; j_gene: TRBJ1-2; d_gene: TRBD1; abundance: -; CDR3aa: CASSPTGQTQYGYTF; CDR3nt: TGTGCCAGCTCACCCACGGGACAGACCCAATATGGCTACACCTTC
v_gene: TRBV29-1; j_gene: TRBJ2-5; d_gene: TRBD2; abundance: -; CDR3aa: CSVREFGETQYF; CDR3nt: TGCAGCGTGCGGGAGTTCGGAGAGACCCAGTACTTC
v_gene: TRBV7-8; j_gene: TRBJ2-4; d_gene: -; abundance: -; CDR3aa: CASSLEGSKNIQYF; CDR3nt: TGTGCCAGCAGCTTAGAGGGCAGCAAAAACATTCAGTACTTC
v_gene: TRBV5-4; j_gene: TRBJ2-4; d_gene: TRBD1; abundance: -; CDR3aa: CASSVDRGSNIQYF; CDR3nt: TGTGCCAGCAGCGTGGACAGGGGATCCAACATTCAGTACTTC
v_gene: TRBV9; j_gene: TRBJ2-2; d_gene: TRBD2; abundance: -; CDR3aa: CASSATSGRALESGELFF; CDR3nt: TGTGCCAGCAGCGCCACTAGCGGGAGGGCCTTGGAGTCCGGGGAGCTGTTTTTT
v_gene: TRBV5-4; j_gene: TRBJ2-3; d_gene: -; abundance: -; CDR3aa: CASSLTPSTDTQYF; CDR3nt: TGTGCCAGCAGTTTGACGCCCAGCACAGATACGCAGTATTTT
v_gene: TRBV30; j_gene: TRBJ2-7; d_gene: TRBD1; abundance: -; CDR3aa: CVWSGLGTGASGVYEQYF; CDR3nt: TGTGTCTGGAGCGGCCTGGGGACAGGGGCCTCCGGAGTCTACGAGCAGTACTTC
v_gene: TRBV6-5; j_gene: TRBJ2-4; d_gene: TRBD2; abundance: -; CDR3aa: CASSPGTRQNIQYF; CDR3nt: TGTGCCAGCAGTCCCGGGACTAGACAAAACATTCAGTACTTC
v_gene: TRBV19; j_gene: TRBJ2-5; d_gene: TRBD2; abundance: -; CDR3aa: CASRQLGTSGYQETQYF; CDR3nt: TGTGCCAGTAGACAACTAGGGACTAGCGGGTACCAAGAGACCCAGTACTTC
v_gene: TRBV18; j_gene: TRBJ2-5; d_gene: -; abundance: once; CDR3aa: CASYAGAQETQYF; CDR3nt: TGTGCCAGCTACGCAGGGGCGCAAGAGACCCAGTACTTC
v_gene: TRBV6-5; j_gene: TRBJ1-4; d_gene: TRBD1; abundance: few; CDR3aa: CASSDRGAVKLFF; CDR3nt: TGTGCCAGCAGTGACAGGGGGGCCGTAAAACTGTTTTTT
v_gene: TRBV11-2; j_gene: TRBJ2-7; d_gene: -; abundance: once; CDR3aa: CASSLFFYEQYF; CDR3nt: TGTGCCAGCAGCTTATTCTTCTACGAGCAGTACTTC
v_gene: TRBV27; j_gene: TRBJ2-2; d_gene: -; abundance: -; CDR3aa: CASSRNSGELFF; CDR3nt: TGTGCCAGCAGTCGAAACTCGGGGGAGCTGTTTTTT
v_gene: TRBV5-4; j_gene: TRBJ2-5; d_gene: -; abundance: -; CDR3aa: CASTLASVTGSETQYF; CDR3nt: TGTGCCAGCACCTTAGCTTCTGTGACCGGGAGTGAGACCCAGTACTTC
v_gene: TRBV7-2; j_gene: TRBJ1-4; d_gene: -; abundance: once; CDR3aa: CASSLPNEKLFF; CDR3nt: TGTGCCAGCAGCTTACCCAATGAAAAACTGTTTTTT
v_gene: TRBV5-6; j_gene: TRBJ2-3; d_gene: TRBD2; abundance: -; CDR3aa: CASTLSGREDTQYF; CDR3nt: TGTGCCAGCACCCTTAGCGGGAGGGAGGATACGCAGTATTTT
v_gene: TRBV30; j_gene: TRBJ1-5; d_gene: -; abundance: -; CDR3aa: CAWSGRFGGQPQHF; CDR3nt: TGTGCCTGGAGTGGGCGTTTTGGGGGTCAGCCCCAGCATTTT
v_gene: TRBV19; j_gene: TRBJ2-1; d_gene: TRBD2; abundance: -; CDR3aa: CATAASGSSYNEQFF; CDR3nt: TGTGCCACCGCGGCCAGCGGGAGCTCCTACAATGAGCAGTTCTTC
v_gene: TRBV7-9; j_gene: TRBJ2-7; d_gene: TRBD1; abundance: -; CDR3aa: CASSSTGGEQYF; CDR3nt: TGTGCCAGCAGCTCCACAGGGGGCGAGCAGTACTTC
v_gene: TRBV5-1; j_gene: TRBJ2-3; d_gene: -; abundance: -; CDR3aa: CASSIPAGRAGTDTQYF; CDR3nt: TGCGCCAGCAGCATCCCGGCGGGCCGGGCTGGCACAGATACGCAGTATTTT
v_gene: TRBV29-1; j_gene: TRBJ2-3; d_gene: TRBD2; abundance: -; CDR3aa: CSLGLAGDTDTQYF; CDR3nt: TGCAGCTTAGGACTAGCGGGAGACACAGATACGCAGTATTTT
v_gene: TRBV18; j_gene: TRBJ2-5; d_gene: -; abundance: -; CDR3aa: CASTSQETQYF; CDR3nt: TGTGCCAGCACCTCTCAAGAGACCCAGTACTTC
v_gene: TRBV6-1; j_gene: TRBJ2-5; d_gene: -; abundance: -; CDR3aa: CASSVGRRLQETQYF; CDR3nt: TGTGCCAGCAGTGTGGGACGGAGGCTCCAAGAGACCCAGTACTTC
v_gene: TRBV7-9; j_gene: TRBJ1-1; d_gene: TRBD1; abundance: -; CDR3aa: CASRRQGNTEAFF; CDR3nt: TGTGCCAGCAGACGACAGGGGAACACTGAAGCTTTCTTT
v_gene: TRBV28; j_gene: TRBJ2-3; d_gene: -; abundance: -; CDR3aa: CASGRRGTDTQYF; CDR3nt: TGTGCCAGTGGCCGTAGGGGCACAGATACGCAGTATTTT
v_gene: TRBV5-8; j_gene: TRBJ2-7; d_gene: TRBD1; abundance: -; CDR3aa: CASSSHGTGGRYEQYF; CDR3nt: TGTGCCAGCAGCTCACACGGGACAGGGGGCCGGTACGAGCAGTACTTC
v_gene: TRBV7-3; j_gene: TRBJ2-1; d_gene: -; abundance: -; CDR3aa: CASSHGTNNEQFF; CDR3nt: TGTGCCAGCAGCCATGGGACCAACAATGAGCAGTTCTTC
v_gene: TRBV9; j_gene: TRBJ2-7; d_gene: -; abundance: -; CDR3aa: CASSVALGGPDLVYEQYF; CDR3nt: TGTGCCAGCAGCGTAGCCCTAGGGGGACCGGACCTCGTATACGAGCAGTACTTC